Below, 7 T cell receptor beta chains from the same sample are listed, as sequenced in a study of shared clonotypes between healthy human individuals. Generated by immunoSEQ multiplex PCR, the TCRdb table keeps only in-frame clones and is missing some. The sample records roughly 2 million clones, just under 95% being singletons. CD45RO-negative cells were positively selected for CCR7, leaving out terminally differentiated effector memory CD45RA+ cells. Input material: naive CD8+ T cells sorted from blood. These receptor sequences come from a man between 18 and 35 years old in good health.

This clone was counted between two and nine times. The V call is TRBV5-4, the J call TRBJ1-2; 8 bases map to TRBD1. This CDR3 has 16 amino acids. The J segment lost 0 bases and the V segment lost 4 bases, leaving 8 bases of the junction unmatched. Germline V gives CDR1 SGHNT, CDR2 YYREEE (reference sequence). The CDR3 sequence is CASSLGGTGANYGYTF. The CDR3 coding sequence is TGTGCCAGCAGCCTAGGGGGGACAGGCGCTAACTATGGCTACACCTTC.

Remarks on this clone: This sample also contains other DNA sequences that code for the same CDR3. This chain joins TRBV6-5 and TRBJ2-1, with D uncertain. This CDR3 has 13 amino acids. CDR1 and CDR2 (germline): MNHEY, SVGAGI. V lost 0 bases and J lost 5, with 5 bases in between. The CDR3 DNA sequence: TGTGCCAGCAGTTACTCCGGTAACAATGAGCAGTTCTTC. Translation: CASSYSGNNEQFF.

This chain connects TRBV2 to TRBJ2-5; D gene uncertain. Trimming took off 9 bases at V and 3 bases at J, with 2 bases between the two ends. Germline assignment: CDR1 SNHLY and CDR2 FYNNEI. The CDR3 has 9 residues. The CDR3 protein is CASEETQYF. CDR3 DNA: TGTGCCAGTGAAGAGACCCAGTACTTC. Looking up the rest from reference TRBV2 and TRBJ2-5 gives the full variable domain: EPEVTQTPSHQVTQMGQEVILRCVPISNHLYFYWYRQILGQKVEFLVSFYNNEISEKSEIFDDQFSVERPDGSNFTLKIRSTKLEDSAMYFCASEETQYFGPGTRLLVL.

V is TRBV6-6 and J is TRBJ2-5; 7 bases map to TRBD2. The ends lost 1 base at V and 4 bases at J; junction bases unmatched: 6. Germline CDR1 reads MNHNY; CDR2 reads SVGAGI (reference sequence). This CDR3 spans 15 amino acids. The CDR3 protein is CASSYFLGRTETQYF. The CDR3 DNA reads TGTGCCAGCAGTTACTTCCTCGGGAGGACAGAGACCCAGTACTTC.

V is TRBV7-2 and J is TRBJ1-4; D perhaps matches TRBD1 (6 bases). Deletions cut 1 base from V and 3 bases from J, with 12 bases between. Germline-derived CDR1 and CDR2 are SGHTA and FQGNSA. This CDR3 spans 16 amino acids. In nucleotides, the CDR3 is TGTGCCAGCAGCTTAGGGCAGGGGCCCTCTAATGAAAAACTGTTTTTT. This encodes CASSLGQGPSNEKLFF.

The chain recombines TRBV2 with TRBJ1-4, with TRBD1 identical over 7 bases. The V and J ends lost 7 bases and 8 bases, in that order; junction bases with no gene match: 13. This CDR3 is 15 amino acids long. Germline lookup yields CDR1 SNHLY and CDR2 FYNNEI. The CDR3 nucleotides are TGTGCCAGCAAAGTAAGACCAGGGGACAGAGAAAAACTGTTTTTT. It specifies CASKVRPGDREKLFF.

The chain carries TRBV6-1 and TRBJ2-1; 8 bases map to TRBD1. Germline V gene sequence: CDR1 MNHNS, CDR2 SASEGT. Unmatched junction bases numbered 0, after V lost 2 bases and J lost 6 bases. This CDR3 region has 13 residues. As DNA, the CDR3 is TGTGCCAGCAGTGAAACAGGGGGCAATGAGCAGTTCTTC. It codes for CASSETGGNEQFF.